The 7 T cell receptor beta chains presented below share a single source sample, sequenced in a study of control samples from healthy donors and cancer patients. TCRdb's table, derived via immunoSEQ multiplex PCR, lists solely in-frame clones and lacks some. The table lists fewer than 200,000 clones, more than 90% of them singletons. The sample was blood. These receptors all stem from a man aged 25 to 40 in good health.

The chain has TRBV19 and TRBJ2-5; 11 bases fit TRBD2. The V gene's germline CDR1 is LNHDA and CDR2 SQIVND (reference sequence). CDR3 length: 16 residues. The J segment lost 5 bases and the V segment lost 7 bases, leaving 12 bases of the junction unmatched. CDR3 bases: TGTGCCAGTACCGACGGGACTAGCGGAGTGATGGAGACCCAGTACTTC. Amino acids: CASTDGTSGVMETQYF.

This clone has a single count. This chain joins TRBV2 and TRBJ1-5; maybe TRBD1 (5 bases). This CDR3 contains 14 residues. Germline CDR1 is SNHLY and CDR2 is FYNNEI. Trimming took 8 bases from V and 2 from J, leaving 13 bases between them. DNA for the CDR3: TGTGCCAGCGGGGGGGACCGGGGCAATCAGCCCCAGCATTTT. It translates to CASGGDRGNQPQHF. Together with reference TRBV2 and TRBJ1-5, the CDR3 gives the full variable domain: EPEVTQTPSHQVTQMGQEVILRCVPISNHLYFYWYRQILGQKVEFLVSFYNNEISEKSEIFDDQFSVERPDGSNFTLKIRSTKLEDSAMYFCASGGDRGNQPQHFGDGTRLSIL.

The rearrangement joins TRBV3-1 (or the pseudogene TRBV3-2) to TRBJ1-2; 9 nucleotides agree with TRBD1. The CDR3 has 14 amino acids. Germline lookup yields CDR1 LGHDT and CDR2 YNNKEL (reference sequence). Trimming took 3 bases from V and 7 from J; bases not matched to a gene: 6. The CDR3 DNA is TGTGCCAGCAGCCACCGGGACAGGGACCGTGGCTACACCTTC. Its protein product is CASSHRDRDRGYTF.

The CDR3 here is CASSLTASGGAPHNEQFF. CDR3 coding DNA: TGTGCCAGCAGCTTGACGGCTAGCGGGGGCGCACCTCACAATGAGCAGTTCTTC. The rearrangement joins TRBV7-9 to TRBJ2-1, with 10 bases identical to TRBD2. V shed 3 bases, J shed 5 bases, and the junction held 13 bases outside the gene matches. The CDR3 extends over 18 amino acids. Germline V gene sequence: CDR1 SEHNR, CDR2 FQNEAQ (reference sequence).

The chain employs TRBV28 and TRBJ1-1; 9 bases line up with TRBD1. This CDR3 is 14 amino acids long. CDR1 is MDHEN and CDR2 is SYDVKM in the germline V gene. After removal of 4 bases from V and 4 bases from J, the junction contained 4 bases not matched to a gene. CDR3 coding DNA: TGTGCCAGCAGTTACAGGGGGCAAAGCACTGAAGCTTTCTTT. Its protein is CASSYRGQSTEAFF.

The chain carries TRBV11-2 and TRBJ2-1, with 8 positions matching TRBD2. The CDR3 extends over 15 amino acids. V gave up 5 bases and J gave up 5 bases; unmatched junction bases: 8. Germline-derived CDR1 and CDR2 are SGHAT and FQNNGV. CDR3 bases: TGTGCCAGCAGCCTCAGACTAGCGAATAACAATGAGCAGTTCTTC. Its protein product is CASSLRLANNNEQFF.

The rearrangement joins TRBV12-3 or TRBV12-4 to TRBJ1-5; D gene uncertain. This CDR3 spans 12 amino acids. Trimming took 4 bases from V and 5 from J, leaving 6 bases between them. The CDR3 sequence is CASSSLYQPQHF. Here the CDR3 DNA reads TGTGCCAGCAGTTCCTTATATCAGCCCCAGCATTTT.